The entry that follows covers one T cell receptor (beta chain) sequence. Its antigen is currently not known. One base away there is no much larger clone; base qualities are not given. The time point tag for this specimen amounts to: before trial treatment. The donors took part in RACIN, a single-arm, phase I, dose-escalation trial that combined nivolumab, ipilimumab, aspirin, low-dose cyclophosphamide and low-dose radiotherapy. Patients with advanced, TIL-negative solid tumors were considered eligible. The data stem from a study of low-dose radiotherapy and immunotherapy resistance in tumors (dated by TCRdb to between 2021 and 2024). About the full investigation: In Cohort 1, each fraction delivered 0.5 Gy every 2 weeks, and the prescribed total PTV dose was 6.5 Gy. In Cohort 2, 1 Gy per fraction was delivered every two weeks, for a total of 13 Gy over 26 weeks. Nivolumab was administered intravenously as a 240 mg flat dose every two weeks, and ipilimumab was administered intravenously at 1 mg/kg every six weeks. Cyclophosphamide 200 mg/m2 was given intravenously every two weeks, one day before each radiation and immunotherapy administration. Aspirin 300 mg was taken orally once daily by patients for four cycles, starting on cycle 1 day 1. Trial participants were not randomized into treatment groups. The translational analysis covered eight patients: three from the first dose cohort and the first five from the second dose cohort.

For sequencing, an Illumina HiSeq 2500 was employed. Superscript III and a set of TRAV- and TRBV-specific primers were used to synthesize first-strand cDNA, so that both TCRalpha and TCRbeta chains were covered. TCRs were amplified with Phusion for approximately 18 PCR cycles, with a constant-region primer paired with the adapter attached to the V primers. The isolated mRNA was amplified using the MessageAmp II aRNA Amplification Kit, with in vitro transcription performed for 15 to 20 hours at 37 degrees C. The Dynabeads mRNA DIRECT Purification Kit was used to isolate mRNA for TCR sequencing. A second approximately 23-cycle Phusion PCR added indexed Illumina adapters, and products were purified with AMPure XP beads. From the authors' description of their analysis: Using custom Perl scripts, TCR sequences encoding the same protein were pooled, out-of-frame sequences were removed, and the abundance of each clonotype was computed. TCR sequences supported by only a single read were excluded from analysis. Among the metrics used to describe the repertoires were Shannon entropy, Gini index, clonality, richness, and the frequency of TCRs shared between repertoires. The public reads were run again by TCRdb, first through fastp at Q25 and then through MiXCR, and only productive beta chains were kept. Rows with one shared CDR3 protein collapse into an entry with the most common genes and DNA. V and J calls and clone size were set by TCRdb, not the authors. Within this sample are around 64,000 distinct CDR3 sequences, with about a quarter of them counted one time only. Roughly 7% of the sample goes to the ten largest clones.

The germline V gene gives CDR1 as MNHGY and CDR2 as SAAAGT. V has 9 bases trimmed and J has 0 bases trimmed; junction bases matching no gene number 6. Counted from cysteine to phenylalanine, this CDR3 has 14 amino acids. Kept here is only the CDR3 DNA, which spans 42 bases and is read in frame from base 1. The V and J genes are TRBV6-8 and TRBJ1-1; 8 bases in the junction line up with TRBD1. This TCR came from a male donor with rectosigmoid adenocarcinoma. The input for sequencing was PBMCs, taken before treatment. The CDR3 has the sequence CASPPTGVNTEAFF. The DNA is TGTGCCAGTCCCCCGACAGGGGTGAACACTGAAGCTTTCTTT.